Listed below are T cell receptor beta chains from one sample, sequenced in a study of blood T cell repertoires in COVID-19. Libraries were prepared by immunoSEQ multiplex PCR; TCRdb keeps only in-frame clonotypes and omits some of them. The data show 150,000 or so clones, 85% to 90% seen once. The sequenced material came from peripheral blood. These receptors were collected from an elderly man with acute or convalescent COVID-19. CDR3s include the opening cysteine and the closing phenylalanine or tryptophan. Fields, in order: D gene, V gene, J gene, clone size, CDR3 protein, CDR3 DNA. A D gene is named only where the DNA matches it firmly. Size tells how often a clone was seen (once, few, many) or the class of an expanded clone, and some rows leave it out.

TRBD1	TRBV4-2	TRBJ2-4	-	CASSQRDRDSDKYF	TGTGCCAGCAGCCAACGGGACAGGGACTCCGATAAGTACTTC
-	TRBV9	TRBJ2-5	-	CASSVGPAEETQYF	TGTGCCAGCAGCGTAGGTCCGGCGGAAGAGACCCAGTACTTC
-	TRBV19	TRBJ1-1	-	CASSTSRGVTEAFF	TGTGCCAGTAGTACCAGTCGGGGGGTAACTGAAGCTTTCTTT
TRBD1	TRBV18	TRBJ1-2	-	CASSPQGAQNGYTF	TGTGCCAGCTCACCTCAGGGGGCGCAGAATGGCTACACCTTC
-	TRBV18	TRBJ1-1	-	CASSETGDTEAFF	TGTGCCAGCTCAGAAACCGGGGACACTGAAGCTTTCTTT
TRBD1	TRBV5-1	TRBJ2-2	-	CASSFWTGGYNTGELFF	TGCGCCAGCAGCTTCTGGACAGGGGGCTACAACACCGGGGAGCTGTTTTTT
-	TRBV6-5	TRBJ1-2	-	CASSSGGWGVYGYTF	TGTGCCAGCAGTTCGGGGGGATGGGGCGTTTACGGCTACACCTTC
-	TRBV3-1/TRBV3-2	TRBJ1-1	few	CASSHDSGDEAFF	TGTGCCAGCAGCCACGATTCGGGTGATGAAGCTTTCTTT
-	TRBV21-1	TRBJ1-6	-	CASSRLDYCTYNSPLHF	TGTGCCAGCAGCAGACTCGACTATTGCACCTATAATTCACCCCTCCACTTT
-	TRBV25-1	TRBJ1-6	-	CASSDGGQYNSPLHF	TGTGCCAGCAGTGATGGAGGACAGTATAATTCACCCCTCCACTTT
-	TRBV5-4	TRBJ2-7	few	CASSATGHPYEQYF	TGTGCCAGCAGCGCAACGGGACACCCCTACGAGCAGTACTTC
-	TRBV6-2/TRBV6-3	TRBJ1-5	few	CASSLGGGNQPQHF	TGTGCCAGCAGCCTAGGGGGTGGCAATCAGCCCCAGCATTTT
-	TRBV6-1	TRBJ2-1	-	CASSDQGLDEQFF	TGTGCCAGCAGTGACCAGGGGTTGGATGAGCAGTTCTTC
-	TRBV2	TRBJ2-7	once	CASSENRYEQYF	TGTGCCAGCAGTGAAAACAGGTACGAGCAGTACTTC
TRBD1	TRBV6-6	TRBJ1-2	-	CASTLRGHNTF	TGTGCCAGCACCCTAAGGGGGCACAACACCTTC
-	TRBV19	TRBJ1-1	-	CASSIGQANTEAFF	TGTGCCAGTAGTATAGGACAGGCAAACACTGAAGCTTTCTTT
TRBD2	TRBV28	TRBJ2-7	-	CASSLSSGVTYEQYF	TGTGCCAGCAGTTTAAGTAGCGGGGTTACCTACGAGCAGTACTTC
TRBD2	TRBV24-1	TRBJ2-1	-	CATSQAGGPSHEQFF	TGTGCCACCAGCCAAGCGGGAGGGCCCTCTCATGAGCAGTTCTTC